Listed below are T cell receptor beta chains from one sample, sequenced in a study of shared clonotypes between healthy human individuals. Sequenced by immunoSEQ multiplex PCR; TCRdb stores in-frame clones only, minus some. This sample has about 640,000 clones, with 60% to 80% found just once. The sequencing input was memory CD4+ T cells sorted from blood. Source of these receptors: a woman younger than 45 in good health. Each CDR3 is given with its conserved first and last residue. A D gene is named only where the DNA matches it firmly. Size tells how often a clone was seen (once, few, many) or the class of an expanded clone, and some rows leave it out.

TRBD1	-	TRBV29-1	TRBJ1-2	TGCAGCGCCCGGGACAGGGGGCGGTATAATGGCTACACCTTC	CSARDRGRYNGYTF
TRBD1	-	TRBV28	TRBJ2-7	TGTGCCAGCACCGGGGCAGGGGGCCTCTACGAGCAGTACTTC	CASTGAGGLYEQYF
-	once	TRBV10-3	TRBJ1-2	TGTGCCACGACCAGGACGGACCGAGATACTAATGGCTACACCTTC	CATTRTDRDTNGYTF
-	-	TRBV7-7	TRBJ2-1	TGTGCCAGCAGTCAATCCGGGACTCTTTACAATGAGCAGTTCTTC	CASSQSGTLYNEQFF
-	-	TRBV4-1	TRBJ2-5	TGCGCCAGCAGCCAGGGGGGGGCGGCCCAGGGGGCCCAGTACTTC	CASSQGGAAQGAQYF
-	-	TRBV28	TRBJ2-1	TGTGCCAGCAGCAGTTTTGGCGGGACCTCCTACAATGAGCAGTTCTTC	CASSSFGGTSYNEQFF
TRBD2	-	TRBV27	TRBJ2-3	TGTGCCAGCAGCTGGACTAGCGGGACCACAGATACGCAGTATTTT	CASSWTSGTTDTQYF
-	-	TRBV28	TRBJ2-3	TGTGCCAGCAGGTCGGGAAGCACAGATACGCAGTATTTT	CASRSGSTDTQYF
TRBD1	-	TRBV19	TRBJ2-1	TGTGCCAGTAGACCGGGACAGGGATACAATGAGCAGTTCTTC	CASRPGQGYNEQFF
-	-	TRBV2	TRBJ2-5	TGTGCCAGCAGGTCAGGGGGCGGGAGGGAGACCCAGTACTTC	CASRSGGGRETQYF
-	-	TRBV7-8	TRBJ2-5	TGTGCCAGCAGCCTAGAGGGCCAAAAAGAGACCCAGTACTTC	CASSLEGQKETQYF
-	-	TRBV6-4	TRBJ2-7	TGCGCCAGCACCTTGGACTACGGGGGCGAGCAGTACTTC	CASTLDYGGEQYF
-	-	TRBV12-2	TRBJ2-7	TGTGCAAGTCGCTTAGAGGTTTCCTACGAGCAGTACTTC	CASRLEVSYEQYF
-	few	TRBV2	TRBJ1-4	TGTGCCAGCAGCAGGTCGACAGACCTATCGGGTGAAAAACTGTTTTTT	CASSRSTDLSGEKLFF
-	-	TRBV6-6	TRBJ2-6	TGTGCCAGCGGGACACAGGGCTCTGGGGCCAACGTCCTGACTTTC	CASGTQGSGANVLTF
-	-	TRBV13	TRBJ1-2	TGTGCCAGCAGCTTGGGGGAGAACTATGGCTACACCTTC	CASSLGENYGYTF
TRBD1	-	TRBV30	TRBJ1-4	TGTGCCTGGAGTGTTTCGGGGACAGTTAATGAAAAACTGTTTTTT	CAWSVSGTVNEKLFF
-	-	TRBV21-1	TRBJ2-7	TGTGCCAGCAGCAAGGGGGACAGGGAGTTTTGGGAGCAGTACTTC	CASSKGDREFWEQYF
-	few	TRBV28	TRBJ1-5	TGTGCCAGCACCCGGTTTATCTCTGGCTTACAGCCCCAGCATTTT	CASTRFISGLQPQHF
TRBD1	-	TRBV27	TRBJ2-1	TGTGCCAGCAGGCACCGGGACAGGGCTCTAGGCGAGCAGTTCTTC	CASRHRDRALGEQFF
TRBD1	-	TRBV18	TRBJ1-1	TGTGCCAGCTCAACCACAGGGGACACTGAAGCTTTCTTT	CASSTTGDTEAFF
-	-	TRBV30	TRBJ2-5	TGTGCCTGGAGTACGCAGGGGGGGGAGACCCAGTACTTC	CAWSTQGGETQYF
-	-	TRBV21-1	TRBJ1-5	TGTGCCAGCAGCGCTTTAAGGGTAAGCAATCAGCCCCAGCATTTT	CASSALRVSNQPQHF
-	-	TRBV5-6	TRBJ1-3	TGTGCCAGCAGCTTCCTTACCGCGGGAAACACCATATATTTT	CASSFLTAGNTIYF
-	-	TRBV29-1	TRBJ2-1	TGCAGCCACTTAAAGCAGGACTCCCCGGTTGAGCAGTTCTTC	CSHLKQDSPVEQFF
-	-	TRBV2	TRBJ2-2	TGTGGTGGGGGGCGCCGGACCGGGGAGCTGTTTTTT	CGGGRRTGELFF
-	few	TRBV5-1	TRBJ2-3	TGCGCCAGCAGCACCCGGACAGGCGGGGCAGATACGCAGTATTTT	CASSTRTGGADTQYF
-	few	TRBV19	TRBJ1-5	TGTGCCAGTAGTATGGTGGGGGCCGGGCAGCCCCAGCATTTT	CASSMVGAGQPQHF
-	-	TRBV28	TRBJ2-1	TGTGCCAGCAGTTTATCCTACAATGAGCAGTTCTTC	CASSLSYNEQFF
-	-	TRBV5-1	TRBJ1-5	TGCGCCAGCAGCTTGGACGGTTTAAGCAATCAGCCCCAGCATTTT	CASSLDGLSNQPQHF
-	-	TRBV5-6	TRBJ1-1	TGTGCCAGCAGCTTGGCGGTGAACACTGAAGCTTTCTTT	CASSLAVNTEAFF
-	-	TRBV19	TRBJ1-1	TGTGCCAGCACTTTCCAGGGGTTCCACACTGAAGCTTTCTTT	CASTFQGFHTEAFF
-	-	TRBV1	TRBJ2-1	TGCACCAGCAGCCAACCCTGGGGCCAATTCTCCTACAATGAGCAGTTCTTC	CTSSQPWGQFSYNEQFF
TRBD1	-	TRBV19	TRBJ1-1	TGTGCCAGCACTTCAGGGGGCTCGGGCACTGAAGCTTTCTTT	CASTSGGSGTEAFF
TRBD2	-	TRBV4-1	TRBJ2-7	TGCGCCAGCAGCCAAGCCCGGCTGGGGGAGGGCCGGTCCTACGAGCAGTACTTC	CASSQARLGEGRSYEQYF
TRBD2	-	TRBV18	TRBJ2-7	TGTGCCAGCTCACCGGCGACTAGCGGGAACTACGAGCAGTACTTC	CASSPATSGNYEQYF
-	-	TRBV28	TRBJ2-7	TGTGCCAGCATGGCGTTAGGCGGGACTTTGGCTGGTGGGCTTTACGAGCAGTACTTC	CASMALGGTLAGGLYEQYF
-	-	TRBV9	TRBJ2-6	TGTGCCAGCAGCGTTAACTCTGGGGCCAACGTCCTGACTTTC	CASSVNSGANVLTF
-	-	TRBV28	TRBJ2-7	TGTGCCAGCAGTCCCGCCTCTACGGGTGAGCAGTACTTC	CASSPASTGEQYF
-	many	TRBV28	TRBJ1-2	TGTGCCAGCAGTCCCCCAGTCCGCGGCTACACCTTC	CASSPPVRGYTF
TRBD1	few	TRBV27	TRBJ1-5	TGTGCCAGCAGGGGGACAGCAAGAAATCAGCCCCAGCATTTT	CASRGTARNQPQHF
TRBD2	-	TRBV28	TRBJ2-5	TGTGCCAGCAGTTCGATGACTAGCGGGGTCCCGGGGACCCAGTACTTC	CASSSMTSGVPGTQYF
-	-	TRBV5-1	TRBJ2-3	TGCGCCGCCTGGAGTGGACAAAGCACAGATACGCAGTATTTT	CAAWSGQSTDTQYF
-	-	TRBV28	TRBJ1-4	TGTGCCAGCAGTTTTAAGCCGGGTCGTGAAAAACTGTTTTTT	CASSFKPGREKLFF
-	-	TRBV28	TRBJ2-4	TGTGCCAGCAGTAGGGGGGCGAACATTCAGTACTTC	CASSRGANIQYF
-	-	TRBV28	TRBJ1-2	TGTGCCAGCAGGGCCTCATCTTATGGGTATGGCTACACCTTC	CASRASSYGYGYTF
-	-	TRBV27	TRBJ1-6	TGTGCCAGCAGTTTAGGAGTGCCGGGTGATTCACCCCTCCACTTT	CASSLGVPGDSPLHF
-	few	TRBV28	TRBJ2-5	TGTGCCAGCAGTTTAAGGGGAGGAGAGCCCCAGTACTTC	CASSLRGGEPQYF
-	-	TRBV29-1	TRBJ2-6	TGCAGCGTTGAACTCAACTCTGGGGCCAACGTCCTGACTTTC	CSVELNSGANVLTF
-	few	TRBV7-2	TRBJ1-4	TGTGCCAGCAGCTCATCAGGGGAACTGTTTTTT	CASSSSGELFF
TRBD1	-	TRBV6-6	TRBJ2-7	TGTGCCAGCAGTTACCCCGGGGGACAGGCCTACGAGCAGTACTTC	CASSYPGGQAYEQYF
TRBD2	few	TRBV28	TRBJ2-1	TGTGCCAGCAGTTACCCGACTAGCGGGAGAGGTGAGCAGTTCTTC	CASSYPTSGRGEQFF